This paragraph covers one T cell receptor (beta chain) sequence. Germline V lookup: CDR1 ENHRY, CDR2 SYGVKD. V lost 6 bases to trimming and J lost 6 bases; unmatched junction nucleotides: 14. The CDR3 covers 16 residues. The source of the sample is a study of blood T cell repertoires in COVID-19. Study-level information: Samples representing acute and convalescent COVID-19 were sourced from the United States, Italy and Spain. PBMCs, B-cell-depleted T cells, or T cells were the source of the cDNA or gDNA that made up the material.

Per the original data handling: Cell counts per sample came from amplifying reference gene primers. The table came from immunoSEQ multiplex PCR; TCRdb's copy has only in-frame clones and leaves some out. The DNA was the basis for D and trimming; V, J and clone size are from that table. This table has 30,000 to 35,000 clones, 80% appearing once. The TCR was taken from a man at least 80 years old with acute or convalescent COVID-19. The specimen was peripheral blood. This rearrangement joins TRBV10-3 to TRBJ2-1, with 7 bases lining up with TRBD2. CDR3 coding DNA: TGTGCCATCAGCCCACAGGATAGCGGGTCTGGCAATGAGCAGTTCTTC. It encodes CAISPQDSGSGNEQFF.